Listed here are 14 T cell receptor beta chains from one sample, sequenced in a study of T-cell memory formation after mild COVID-19. MiXCR, applied by TCRdb to the 5' RACE reads, yields one record per CDR3 protein. The sample lists hundreds of thousands of distinct CDR3 sequences; approximately 16% were seen once. The sample taken for sequencing was PBMCs or a T cell subset sorted from them (not recorded which). The receptors shown here come from a man younger than 35 who had mild COVID-19 (a few samples of this study predate the infection). Cell type and time point are not known.

This clonotype was seen a single time. For the CDR3, the DNA is TGTGCCACCAGCAGAGACCTGGGTTTGGCCTACGAGCAGTACTTC. Its protein is CATSRDLGLAYEQYF. This chain uses TRBV15 with TRBJ2-7; no clear D. The germline CDR1 and CDR2 sequences are LNHNV and YYDKDF (reference sequence). Deletions cut 0 bases from V and 2 bases from J, with 11 bases between. The CDR3 covers 15 residues. Full variable domain (outside the CDR3, taken from reference TRBV15 and TRBJ2-7): DAMVIQNPRYQVTQFGKPVTLSCSQTLNHNVMYWYQQKSSQAPKLLFHYYDKDFNNEADTPDNFQSRRPNTSFCFLDIRSPGLGDTAMYLCATSRDLGLAYEQYFGPGTRLTVT.

This sequence joins TRBV5-8 and TRBJ1-5; D ambiguous. CDR1 SGHTS and CDR2 YDEGEE come from the germline V gene. V dropped 1 base and J dropped 4 bases, with 6 bases sitting between them. CDR3 length equals 13 residues. The CDR3 loop is CASSLLDNQPQHF. The CDR3 nucleotides read TGTGCCAGCAGCTTGTTGGATAATCAGCCCCAGCATTTT. Full variable domain (outside the CDR3, taken from reference TRBV5-8 and TRBJ1-5): EAGVTQSPTHLIKTRGQQATLRCSPISGHTSVYWYQQALGLGLQFLLWYDEGEERNRGNFPPRFSGRQFPNYSSELNVNALELEDSALYLCASSLLDNQPQHFGDGTRLSIL.

In its sample, this clonotype was seen a few times. The chain links TRBV7-8 to TRBJ2-5, with a tentative D call TRBD2 (5 bases). The CDR3 consists of 15 residues. In germline, CDR1 is SGHVS, CDR2 FQNEAQ. V lost 5 bases and J lost 0, with 13 bases in between. The DNA for the CDR3 is TGTGCCAGCAGCCCTCAAGCCGGGAACCAAGAGACCCAGTACTTC. Protein product: CASSPQAGNQETQYF.

This rearrangement joins TRBV7-2 to TRBJ2-7; TRBD1 might be the D (5 bases). CDR3 length: 15 residues. CDR1 and CDR2 (germline): SGHTA, FQGNSA. The germline V and J ends were trimmed by 1 base and 0 bases, with 10 bases remaining between them. CDR3 coding DNA: TGTGCCAGCAGCTTAGTGACAGCCCCCTCCTACGAGCAGTACTTC. Translating gives CASSLVTAPSYEQYF.

This clonotype came up a few times. V usage is TRBV7-2 and J usage is TRBJ2-3, with 10 bases identical to TRBD2. V shed 4 bases and J 0 bases; nucleotides not matched to a gene: 10. The CDR3 is 18 residues long. CDR1 and CDR2 from the germline V gene are SGHTA and FQGNSA. The CDR3 DNA reads as TGTGCCAGCAGCTCCCCCCTAGCGGGGGCCGACAGCACAGATACGCAGTATTTT. Amino acid sequence: CASSSPLAGADSTDTQYF.

The chain recombines TRBV5-1 with TRBJ1-1; 7 bases map to TRBD1. Germline lookup yields CDR1 SGHRS and CDR2 YFSETQ. V was pared by 1 base and J by 4 bases, with 7 bases of the junction left unmatched. CDR3 size: 15 residues. This chain's CDR3 is CASSLTWTGITEAFF. The CDR3 DNA sequence: TGCGCCAGCAGCTTGACATGGACAGGTATCACTGAAGCTTTCTTT.

The rearrangement joins TRBV29-1 to TRBJ2-1, with 8 bases that match TRBD1. This CDR3 comprises 13 residues. The germline gives CDR1 SQVTM, CDR2 ANQGSEA. Trimming removed 4 bases from V and 4 bases from J; junction bases left unmatched: 3. The CDR3 DNA reads TGCAGCGTTGTCGGGACAGGTTACAATGAGCAGTTCTTC. It specifies CSVVGTGYNEQFF.

The rearrangement joins TRBV5-1 to TRBJ2-5, with D possibly being TRBD2 (7 bases). Germline CDR1 SGHRS, CDR2 YFSETQ. Trimming removed 4 bases at V and 1 base at J, with 17 bases between. The CDR3 is 16 residues long. CDR3: CASSLNYGGLQETQYF. CDR3 coding DNA: TGCGCCAGCAGCCTAAACTACGGGGGGCTCCAAGAGACCCAGTACTTC. The complete variable domain, with remaining parts taken from reference TRBV5-1 and TRBJ2-5, reads KAGVTQTPRYLIKTRGQQVTLSCSPISGHRSVSWYQQTPGQGLQFLFEYFSETQRNKGNFPGRFSGRQFSNSRSEMNVSTLELGDSALYLCASSLNYGGLQETQYFGPGTRLLVL.

This clonotype was counted only a few times. The CDR3 region has the DNA TGCGCCAGCAGCAATACTGCTAACTATGGCTACACCTTC. Protein product: CASSNTANYGYTF. The chain employs TRBV5-1 and TRBJ1-2, with D unresolved. Trimming shortened V by 4 bases and J by 0 bases, and 7 bases separated the two germline ends. The CDR3 loop spans 13 amino acids. Germline lookup yields CDR1 SGHRS and CDR2 YFSETQ.

The chain recombines TRBV24-1 with TRBJ1-5; D remains unclear. Germline CDR1 reads KGHDR; CDR2 reads SFDVKD. The CDR3 totals 13 residues. Trimming pared 1 base from V and 9 bases from J, leaving 9 bases between. The CDR3 is CATSDFHDGPQHF. The CDR3 DNA reads TGTGCCACCAGTGATTTTCATGACGGGCCCCAGCATTTT.

The chain joins TRBV18 to TRBJ1-1, with a weak D call TRBD1 (6 bases). This CDR3 spans 13 amino acids. The V gene's germline CDR1 is KGHSH and CDR2 LQKENI. V was pared by 0 bases and J by 8 bases, with 10 bases between. The CDR3 region has the DNA TGTGCCAGCTCACCACCCCAGGACAGAGAAGCTTTCTTT. This sequence encodes CASSPPQDREAFF.

The J gene is TRBJ1-2, the V gene TRBV25-1, with D maybe TRBD1 (6 bases). Germline CDR1 is MGHDK and CDR2 is SYGVNS. Deletions cut 3 bases from V and 2 bases from J, with 16 bases between. This CDR3 spans 16 amino acids. The CDR3 reads CASSDRGGQGNYGYTF. CDR3 bases: TGTGCCAGCAGTGATCGGGGGGGGCAGGGCAACTATGGCTACACCTTC.

This clonotype was counted between two and nine times. This chain links TRBV11-2 with TRBJ2-1; D possibly corresponds to TRBD2 (5 bases). CDR1 and CDR2 from the germline V gene are SGHAT and FQNNGV. Between the trimmed V and J ends, which lost 1 base and 7 bases, there was a span of 17 bases. CDR3 length: 16 residues. DNA of the CDR3: TGTGCCAGCAGCTTAGGAGGCAGGTCAGGAGGAAATGAGCAGTTCTTC. Protein: CASSLGGRSGGNEQFF.

The table lists this clonotype with a few counts. The chain joins TRBV7-9 to TRBJ1-2; TRBD1 aligns across 10 bases. Looked up from germline, CDR1 is SEHNR and CDR2 is FQNEAQ (reference sequence). Trimming cost V 4 bases and J 6 bases; bases outside gene matches: 17. The CDR3 has 18 residues. The DNA for the CDR3 is TGTGCCAGCAGCTGGTCCGAACCCGGCTTGACAGGGGGCCATGGCTACACCTTC. Translation gives CASSWSEPGLTGGHGYTF.